What follows are 18 T cell receptor beta chains derived from one specimen sequenced in a study of OX40 agonist ivuxolimab in advanced cancers. The method was immunoSEQ multiplex PCR; TCRdb's version includes in-frame clones alone and lacks a portion of them. This table holds nearly 60,000 clones, approximately 80% found once. Material: CD4+ or CD8+ T cells sorted from blood, obtained in a trial of the OX40 agonist ivuxolimab. All receptors come from an adult with an advanced solid tumor such as melanoma, head and neck, liver or kidney cancer.

The gene calls are TRBV5-1 and TRBJ1-4; D gene uncertain. The CDR3 covers 13 residues. Germline V gene lookup returns CDR1 SGHRS and CDR2 YFSETQ. Between the trimmed V and J ends, which lost 0 bases and 5 bases, there was a span of 5 bases. The CDR3 loop reads CASSLVLNEKLFF. DNA of the CDR3: TGCGCCAGCAGCTTGGTCTTGAATGAAAAACTGTTTTTT.

The rearrangement links TRBV6-5 to TRBJ2-6; D is unresolved. V was shortened by 6 bases and J by 2 bases, with 11 bases between the two germline ends. This CDR3 is built from 15 residues. CDR1 and CDR2 (germline): MNHEY, SVGAGI. In DNA, the CDR3 is TGTGCCAGCAGCCGACGGTCCCCTGGGGCCAACGTCCTGACTTTC. Amino acid sequence: CASSRRSPGANVLTF.

The V call is TRBV6-5, the J call TRBJ2-7; 8 positions match TRBD1. The CDR3 spans 14 residues. The trim removed 6 bases at V and 0 bases at J, leaving 4 bases unmatched. In germline, CDR1 is MNHEY, CDR2 SVGAGI. The chain's CDR3 is CASRWTGSSYEQYF. The CDR3 DNA sequence: TGTGCCAGCAGATGGACAGGGAGCTCCTACGAGCAGTACTTC.

The rearrangement joins TRBV6-1 to TRBJ2-2; D may be TRBD1 (6 bases). Trimming took 2 bases from V and 1 from J, leaving 14 bases between them. The CDR3 is made up of 17 amino acids. Germline CDR1 MNHNS, CDR2 SASEGT. The CDR3 loop reads CASSEFGSGVNTGELFF. The CDR3 DNA reads TGTGCCAGCAGTGAATTTGGGTCAGGGGTGAACACCGGGGAGCTGTTTTTT.

V and J are TRBV5-1 and TRBJ2-3; no definite D call. The germline gives CDR1 SGHRS, CDR2 YFSETQ. The length of the CDR3 is 12 residues. V was trimmed by 0 bases and J by 5 bases, leaving 4 bases between them. CDR3 sequence reads: CASSLGGDTQYF. CDR3 in DNA: TGCGCCAGCAGCTTGGGGGGAGATACGCAGTATTTT.

This rearrangement joins TRBV4-1 to TRBJ1-2, with no clear D. Germline CDR1 reads MGHRA; CDR2 reads YSYEKL. CDR3 length equals 14 residues. Trimming cost V 0 bases and J 4 bases, with 9 bases left between them. The CDR3 is CASSQDPPAYGYTF. The CDR3 DNA follows: TGCGCCAGCAGCCAAGATCCCCCAGCCTATGGCTACACCTTC.

The chain employs TRBV6-5 and TRBJ1-6, with TRBD1 matching 7 bases. V was clipped by 0 bases and J by 7 bases; unmatched bases: 3. Germline CDR1 is MNHEY and CDR2 is SVGAGI. This CDR3 has 15 amino acids. In DNA form, the CDR3 reads TGTGCCAGCAGTTACTCGAGGGGGCCGAATTCACCCCTCCACTTT. Amino acids: CASSYSRGPNSPLHF.

The chain is built from TRBV5-1 and TRBJ1-1, with a tentative D call TRBD1 (5 bases). This CDR3 has 15 residues. Germline-derived CDR1 and CDR2 are SGHRS and YFSETQ. Trimming left V 6 bases short and J 3 bases short, with 18 bases between. This CDR3 reads CASTEGGTGDTEAFF. The CDR3 DNA reads TGCGCCAGCACCGAAGGAGGGACGGGCGACACTGAAGCTTTCTTT.

This chain uses TRBV9 with TRBJ1-2; 7 bases map to TRBD1. Germline CDR1 and CDR2: SGDLS and YYNGEE. The trim removed 4 bases at V and 2 bases at J, leaving 5 bases unmatched. The CDR3 runs 14 residues. Written as DNA, the CDR3 is TGTGCCAGCAGCCTGCAGGGGGGAAACTATGGCTACACCTTC. Residues: CASSLQGGNYGYTF.

The rearrangement joins TRBV25-1 to TRBJ2-3; TRBD2 aligns across 8 bases. Germline V gives CDR1 MGHDK, CDR2 SYGVNS. This CDR3 region has 17 residues. Trimming took 3 bases from V and 2 from J; bases not matched to a gene: 10. This chain's CDR3 is CASSDFGGARNTDTQYF. DNA for the CDR3: TGTGCCAGCAGTGATTTCGGGGGGGCCCGGAACACAGATACGCAGTATTTT.

Notes on this clone: With a much larger clone just one base away, this may be a read error. The rearrangement links TRBV2 to TRBJ1-2; no reliable D call. Germline V gives CDR1 SNHLY, CDR2 FYNNEI. This CDR3 has 13 residues. CDR3: CASSEQRNYDYTF. CDR3 coding DNA: TGTGCCAGCAGTGAACAGCGTAACTATGACTACACCTTC.

J is TRBJ2-7 and V is TRBV19; the D gene is possibly TRBD1 (5 bases). The CDR3 spans 14 residues. Germline lookup yields CDR1 LNHDA and CDR2 SQIVND (reference sequence). V gave up 4 bases and J gave up 0 bases, with 10 bases separating them. The CDR3 DNA reads as TGTGCCAGTAGTAGGACAACAAGCTCCTACGAGCAGTACTTC. Amino acid sequence: CASSRTTSSYEQYF.

The chain combines TRBV5-6 with TRBJ1-5; 8 bases match TRBD1. The CDR3 consists of 15 residues. Germline CDR1 and CDR2: SGHDT and YYEEEE. The V segment lost 3 bases and the J segment 5 bases; nucleotides outside the gene matches: 7. In DNA, the CDR3 is TGTGCCAGCAGCTGGAGTGGGACAGGTTATCAGCCCCAGCATTTT. Translation gives CASSWSGTGYQPQHF.

The chain is built from TRBV11-2 and TRBJ2-5; 12 bases fit TRBD2. The CDR3 runs 16 residues. Germline V lookup: CDR1 SGHAT, CDR2 FQNNGV. The ends lost 5 bases at V and 9 bases at J; junction bases unmatched: 13. This CDR3 is CASSAFLAGGHRAQYF. Written as DNA, the CDR3 is TGTGCCAGCAGCGCATTTCTAGCGGGGGGGCATCGCGCCCAGTACTTC.

This clone was seen just once. This CDR3 is CASSYTTNQPQHF. CDR3 in DNA: TGTGCCAGCAGTTACACGACCAATCAGCCCCAGCATTTT. The genes are TRBV5-5 and TRBJ1-5; D call uncertain. V shed 5 bases and J shed 3 bases, with 9 bases lying between them. Germline-derived CDR1 and CDR2 are SGHKS and YYEKEE (reference sequence). This CDR3 contains 13 residues.

V and J are TRBV5-1 and TRBJ1-2, with 7 bases matching TRBD1. CDR3 length: 13 amino acids. The J segment lost 3 bases and the V segment lost 5 bases, leaving 4 bases of the junction unmatched. In germline, CDR1 is SGHRS, CDR2 YFSETQ. CDR3 region: CASRTTGDYGYTF. The CDR3 nucleotides read TGCGCCAGCAGAACTACAGGGGACTATGGCTACACCTTC.

The rearrangement joins TRBV9 to TRBJ2-5; 8 bases line up with TRBD1. The J call is doubtful: the DNA matches TRBJ2-7 better. The germline V gene encodes CDR1 SGDLS and CDR2 YYNGEE. The CDR3 consists of 17 residues. The CDR3 DNA sequence: TGTGCCAGCAGCCAATCCGGTGGACAGGGAAGCTCCTACGAGCAGTACTTC. It specifies CASSQSGGQGSSYEQYF.

The chain employs TRBV7-9 and TRBJ2-5; a weak D match, TRBD2 (6 bases). The germline gives CDR1 SEHNR, CDR2 FQNEAQ (reference sequence). This CDR3 has 15 amino acids. Trimming pared 0 bases from V and 5 bases from J, leaving 13 bases between. For the CDR3, the DNA is TGTGCCAGCAGCTTAGCAGGCAGTGGAGGGGAGACCCAGTACTTC. This gives the protein CASSLAGSGGETQYF.